The 13 T cell receptor beta chains given below trace back to one sample, sequenced in a study of blood T cell repertoires in COVID-19. Measured with immunoSEQ multiplex PCR; TCRdb has only the in-frame clones, and not every one. The sample contains 400,000 or so clones, over 75% of which appear only once. The sample taken for sequencing was PBMCs or T cells enriched from blood (not recorded which). All receptors come from a man aged 40-49 years in a cohort exposed to, infected with or recovered from COVID-19 (not recorded which).

This chain links TRBV30 with TRBJ2-7; TRBD2 matches 10 bases. Germline lookup yields CDR1 GTSNPN and CDR2 SVGIG (reference sequence). The J segment lost 5 bases and the V segment lost 0 bases, leaving 4 bases of the junction unmatched. The CDR3 sequence is 14 residues long. The CDR3 sequence is CAWSVQLAGNEQYF. CDR3 DNA sequence: TGTGCCTGGAGTGTACAACTAGCGGGAAACGAGCAGTACTTC.

This clone showed up just once. The CDR3 coding sequence is TGTGCCAGCTCACCACAGGGGGCGGGGAACACTGAAGCTTTCTTT. Translating it yields CASSPQGAGNTEAFF. J is TRBJ1-1 and V is TRBV18; TRBD1 matches at 7 bases. The V segment lost 1 base and the J segment 1 base; nucleotides outside the gene matches: 3. The CDR3 has 15 residues. Germline CDR1 is KGHSH and CDR2 is LQKENI.

The CDR3 sequence: CASSMVEESPLHF. Written as DNA, the CDR3 is TGTGCCAGCAGTATGGTAGAGGAATCACCCCTCCACTTT. This chain uses TRBV12-3 or TRBV12-4 with TRBJ1-6; D is unclear. V was pared by 5 bases and J by 10 bases, with 12 bases between. The CDR3 has 13 residues.

This chain connects TRBV5-4 to TRBJ1-2, with 8 bases that match TRBD1. Per the germline V gene, CDR1 is SGHNT and CDR2 is YYREEE (reference sequence). The CDR3 runs 16 residues. Trimming removed 0 bases from V and 5 bases from J; junction bases left unmatched: 9. CDR3 in amino acids: CASSLAEQGVGYGYTF. CDR3 sequence (DNA): TGTGCCAGCAGCTTGGCCGAACAGGGGGTAGGGTATGGCTACACCTTC.

V and J are TRBV7-8 and TRBJ2-1; 8 nucleotides match TRBD2. Looked up from germline, CDR1 is SGHVS and CDR2 is FQNEAQ. The ends lost 1 base at V and 7 bases at J; junction bases unmatched: 3. This CDR3 spans 14 amino acids. CDR3 loop: CASSLGTSKNEQFF. For the CDR3, the DNA is TGTGCCAGCAGCTTAGGGACTAGCAAAAATGAGCAGTTCTTC.

DNA for the CDR3: TGTGCCAGCAGTTTCGGTGAAAAACTGTTTTTT. Its protein is CASSFGEKLFF. The chain combines TRBV27 with TRBJ1-4; D gene ambiguous. The CDR3 extends over 11 amino acids. V was cut by 3 bases and J by 7 bases, with 3 bases left in between. The germline V gene encodes CDR1 MNHEY and CDR2 SMNVEV (reference sequence).

This clone has a single count. This chain links TRBV6-4 with TRBJ2-3; 10 bases fit TRBD2. The V gene's germline CDR1 is MRHNA and CDR2 SNTAGT. J lost 1 base, V lost 2 bases, and 0 bases had no gene match. The CDR3 sequence is 15 residues long. This CDR3 is CASSDGTSGTDTQYF. DNA of the CDR3: TGTGCCAGCAGTGACGGGACTAGCGGCACAGATACGCAGTATTTT.

This chain joins TRBV30 and TRBJ1-2, with 9 bases identical to TRBD1. CDR1 GTSNPN and CDR2 SVGIG come from the germline V gene (reference sequence). V was pared by 3 bases and J by 3 bases, with 8 bases of the junction left unmatched. CDR3 length: 15 residues. CDR3 residues: CAWRTGQGPYYGYTF. The CDR3 DNA sequence: TGTGCCTGGAGGACGGGACAGGGACCTTACTATGGCTACACCTTC.

V gene TRBV19 combines with J gene TRBJ1-5; 7 positions agree with TRBD1. With 6 bases clipped from V and 7 bases from J, the junction kept 12 bases outside the gene matches. The CDR3 sequence is 15 residues long. Per the germline V gene, CDR1 is LNHDA and CDR2 is SQIVND (reference sequence). DNA of the CDR3: TGTGCCAGTAGATCAAGACAGGGAAGAGGACAGCCCCAGCATTTT. Its translation: CASRSRQGRGQPQHF.

V usage is TRBV14 and J usage is TRBJ2-3, with 7 bases identical to TRBD2. This CDR3 is built from 14 residues. V dropped 4 bases and J dropped 0; count of bases not matched to a gene: 1. Germline loops: CDR1 SGHDN, CDR2 FVKESK. In DNA form, the CDR3 reads TGTGCCAGCAGCCGGGGGGGTAGCACAGATACGCAGTATTTT. Its protein is CASSRGGSTDTQYF.

CDR3 loop: CASTPNRGYSNQPQHF. CDR3 nucleotide sequence: TGTGCCAGCACCCCTAACAGGGGATATAGCAATCAGCCCCAGCATTTT. The J gene is TRBJ1-5, the V gene TRBV28; 7 bases line up with TRBD1. This CDR3 contains 16 residues. The trim removed 7 bases at V and 0 bases at J, leaving 9 bases unmatched. Per the germline V gene, CDR1 is MDHEN and CDR2 is SYDVKM.

The genes are TRBV30 and TRBJ2-1; 7 nucleotides match TRBD2. This CDR3 is built from 13 residues. V shed 2 bases, J shed 8 bases, and the junction held 6 bases outside the gene matches. Germline V gives CDR1 GTSNPN, CDR2 SVGIG (reference sequence). This CDR3 is CAWSRLAGYEQFF. Here the CDR3 DNA reads TGTGCCTGGAGTAGACTAGCAGGCTATGAGCAGTTCTTC.

The rearrangement uses TRBV9 and TRBJ1-3; the match to TRBD1 covers 11 bases. This CDR3 spans 16 amino acids. Unmatched junction bases numbered 4, after V lost 2 bases and J lost 3 bases. Per germline, CDR1 SGDLS and CDR2 YYNGEE. CDR3 protein: CASSVGTGGFGNTIYF. In DNA, the CDR3 is TGTGCCAGCAGCGTGGGGACAGGGGGATTTGGAAACACCATATATTTT.